This record covers a single T cell receptor (beta chain). Its specificity is not known. This sample is part of a study of beta chain features in type 1 diabetes. Since all of the isolated RNA was reverse transcribed, expressed TCRB transcripts were what got sequenced. Data came from immunoSEQ multiplex PCR; TCRdb stores just in-frame clones and leaves some out. The sample carries some 360,000 clones, about 20% recorded once. Regarding the study as a whole: Naive, central memory and Treg TCRB repertoires seemed to resemble each other more closely in patients than they did in healthy donors.

V shed 3 bases and J shed 5 bases, with 13 bases lying between them. This CDR3 is 14 amino acids long. Germline loops: CDR1 MNHNS, CDR2 SASEGT. The chain combines TRBV6-1 with TRBJ1-2; TRBD1 is a possible D gene (5 bases). The clonotype was recovered from a woman under 30 in good health. The sequenced material came from naive CD4+ T cells from blood. The CDR3 region has the DNA TGTGCCAGCAGTGACCGATTGACAGCGTATGGCTACACCTTC. This codes for CASSDRLTAYGYTF.